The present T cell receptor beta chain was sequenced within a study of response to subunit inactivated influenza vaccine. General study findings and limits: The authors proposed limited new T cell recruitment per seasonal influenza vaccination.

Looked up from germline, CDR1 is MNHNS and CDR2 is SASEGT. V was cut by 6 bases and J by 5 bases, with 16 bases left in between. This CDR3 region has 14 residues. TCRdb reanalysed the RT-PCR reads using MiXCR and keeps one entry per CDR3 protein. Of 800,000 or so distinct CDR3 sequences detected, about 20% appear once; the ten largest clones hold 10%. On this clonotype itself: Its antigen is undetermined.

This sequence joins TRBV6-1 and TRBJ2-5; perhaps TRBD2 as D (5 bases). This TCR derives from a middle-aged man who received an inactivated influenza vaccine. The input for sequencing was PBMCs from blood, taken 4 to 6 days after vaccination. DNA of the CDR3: TGTGCCAGCAGGGCGATGAGGGCCGGGGAGACCCAGTACTTC. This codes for CASRAMRAGETQYF.